Following are 9 T cell receptor beta chains from one sample sequenced in a study of blood T cell repertoires in COVID-19. Assay used: immunoSEQ multiplex PCR; TCRdb lists only in-frame clones, some missing. Among approximately 300,000 clones listed, roughly 90% were seen once. The sample was peripheral blood. Source of these receptors: a man younger than 35 with active or convalescent COVID-19.

The chain recombines TRBV19 with TRBJ2-1; 7 bases fit TRBD2. This CDR3 is 20 amino acids long. Trimming at V came to 5 bases and at J to 0 bases, leaving 19 bases not matched to a gene. CDR1 and CDR2 (germline): LNHDA, SQIVND (reference sequence). The chain's CDR3 is CASSGVASGALYSSYNEQFF. CDR3 nucleotide sequence: TGTGCCAGTAGTGGGGTAGCGAGCGGGGCCCTATATAGCTCCTACAATGAGCAGTTCTTC.

V usage is TRBV4-3 and J usage is TRBJ1-4, with 8 bases fitting TRBD1. The CDR3 has 15 amino acids. V was clipped by 0 bases and J by 8 bases; unmatched bases: 5. From germline, CDR1 is LGHNA and CDR2 YSLEER. CDR3 residues: CASSQDTGGLEKLFF. The CDR3 region has the DNA TGCGCCAGCAGCCAAGATACAGGGGGTTTGGAAAAACTGTTTTTT.

This clone occurred once. The V gene is TRBV5-5, the J gene TRBJ2-3, with 8 bases lining up with TRBD2. Germline lookup yields CDR1 SGHKS and CDR2 YYEKEE (reference sequence). J gave up 0 bases and V 4 bases, and 13 bases lay outside the gene matches. The CDR3 spans 18 residues. The CDR3: CASSSGVWAGGSTDTQYF. The CDR3 nucleotides read TGTGCCAGCAGCAGTGGTGTATGGGCGGGGGGCAGCACAGATACGCAGTATTTT.

In this sample, this clone turned up once. The V gene is TRBV7-9, the J gene TRBJ2-3; 10 bases match TRBD2. Germline V lookup: CDR1 SEHNR, CDR2 FQNEAQ (reference sequence). Unmatched junction bases numbered 2, after V lost 0 bases and J lost 2 bases. The CDR3 is 16 residues long. The CDR3 loop reads CASSLALAGTTDTQYF. The CDR3 nucleotides are TGTGCCAGCAGCTTAGCACTAGCGGGGACCACAGATACGCAGTATTTT.

The chain employs TRBV7-8 and TRBJ1-6, with D uncertain. Germline CDR1 SGHVS, CDR2 FQNEAQ. V was trimmed by 6 bases and J by 0 bases, leaving 6 bases between them. The CDR3 runs to 14 residues. Written as DNA, the CDR3 is TGTGCCAGCAGTCGGAGCTCCTATAATTCACCCCTCCACTTT. It specifies CASSRSSYNSPLHF.

This rearrangement joins TRBV7-2 to TRBJ2-1; D remains ambiguous. From germline, CDR1 is SGHTA and CDR2 FQGNSA. V was clipped by 5 bases and J by 4 bases, with 12 bases between them. The CDR3 sequence is 14 residues long. The CDR3 DNA follows: TGTGCCAGCAGCCCCGTCTTATATTACAATGAGCAGTTCTTC. This translates into CASSPVLYYNEQFF.

Concerning this clone: At the DNA level, this CDR3 is encoded by other sequences in the same sample as well. This sequence joins TRBV14 and TRBJ2-7, with a possible D match to TRBD1 (6 bases). Trimming took 1 base from V and 4 from J, leaving 8 bases between them. CDR3 length equals 13 residues. Germline CDR1 is SGHDN and CDR2 is FVKESK. Here the CDR3 DNA reads TGTGCCAGCAGCCAAGTGAGGGGGTACGAGCAGTACTTC. Its protein product is CASSQVRGYEQYF.

This clone occurred once. V gene TRBV5-1 combines with J gene TRBJ1-2, with 8 bases fitting TRBD1. CDR1 and CDR2 from the germline V gene are SGHRS and YFSETQ. The junction had 10 bases not matched to a gene; V was cut back by 4 bases and J by 8 bases. CDR3 length: 14 residues. As DNA, the CDR3 is TGCGCCAGCAGCCGACAGGGGACAGTTAAAGGCTACACCTTC. Its protein is CASSRQGTVKGYTF.

The V gene is TRBV3-1 (or the pseudogene TRBV3-2), the J gene TRBJ2-1, with 10 bases that match TRBD2. V was pared by 2 bases and J by 4 bases, with 8 bases of the junction left unmatched. The germline gives CDR1 LGHDT, CDR2 YNNKEL (reference sequence). CDR3 length: 17 amino acids. The CDR3, as DNA: TGTGCCAGCAGCCAACGACTAGCGGGTGGATATTACAATGAGCAGTTCTTC. Its translation is CASSQRLAGGYYNEQFF.